Listed below are T cell receptor beta chains from one sample, sequenced in a study of cytomegalovirus exposure and HLA in healthy donors. Measured with immunoSEQ multiplex PCR; TCRdb has only the in-frame clones, and not every one. The sample holds fewer than 120,000 clones; 78% are singletons and the top ten take approximately 1.2%. The sequenced sample was PBMCs. The source of these receptors is a woman aged 30 to 39 in good health and CMV-seronegative. The CDR3 runs from the conserved cysteine through the conserved F or W. The D gene is left open where the match is weak. Only some rows state a clone size, as once, few, many or a class for expanded clones.

size	length	V	J	D	CDR3	DNA
NA	15	TRBV5-4	TRBJ1-6	TRBD1	CASSLADRVYSPLHF	TGTGCCAGCAGCTTGGCGGACAGGGTATATTCACCCCTCCACTTT
few	16	TRBV7-6	TRBJ2-7	NA	CASSLVGGVGSYEQYF	TGTGCCAGCAGCTTAGTGGGCGGGGTGGGGTCCTACGAGCAGTACTTC
NA	16	TRBV30	TRBJ1-2	TRBD1	CAWSPQTDRGRYGYTF	TGTGCCTGGAGTCCCCAAACCGACAGGGGCAGGTATGGCTACACCTTC
NA	14	TRBV28	TRBJ1-5	NA	CASSPAGFVQPQHF	TGTGCCAGCAGCCCCGCAGGGTTCGTTCAGCCCCAGCATTTT
NA	18	TRBV9	TRBJ2-1	TRBD1	CASSVAKQGPDPRDEQFF	TGTGCCAGCAGCGTGGCCAAACAGGGGCCAGACCCTAGGGATGAGCAGTTCTTC
NA	19	TRBV9	TRBJ2-6	NA	CASSVAGGLGQSGANVLTF	TGTGCCAGCAGCGTGGCAGGGGGGCTAGGGCAATCTGGGGCCAACGTCCTGACTTTC
NA	15	TRBV11-3	TRBJ1-2	TRBD1	CASSLLQGAGYGYTF	TGTGCCAGCAGCTTACTACAGGGGGCCGGCTATGGCTACACCTTC
once	18	TRBV7-2	TRBJ1-1	TRBD1	CASSVRGTGYTVDSEAFF	TGTGCCAGCAGCGTGAGGGGGACAGGCTACACCGTTGACTCTGAAGCTTTCTTT
NA	14	TRBV28	TRBJ1-1	TRBD1	CASSIPDRDAEAFF	TGTGCCAGCAGTATCCCGGACAGGGACGCTGAAGCTTTCTTT
NA	17	TRBV4-2	TRBJ2-2	NA	CASSAVKLGGRGGELFF	TGTGCCAGCAGCGCAGTTAAACTCGGGGGGCGCGGCGGGGAGCTGTTTTTT
NA	15	TRBV27	TRBJ2-1	TRBD2	CASSLSTSATNEQFF	TGTGCCAGCAGTTTATCTACTAGCGCCACCAATGAGCAGTTCTTC
NA	13	TRBV11-2	TRBJ2-7	NA	CASSLTRNYEQYF	TGTGCCAGCAGCTTAACGAGGAACTACGAGCAGTACTTC
NA	13	TRBV27	TRBJ1-1	NA	CASREGVNTEAFF	TGTGCCAGCAGAGAGGGGGTGAACACTGAAGCTTTCTTT
once	15	TRBV15	TRBJ2-2	NA	CATSRGGPNTGELFF	TGTGCCACCAGCAGAGGCGGCCCGAACACCGGGGAGCTGTTTTTT
NA	14	TRBV25-1	TRBJ1-4	NA	CASSEGTSKEKLFF	TGTGCCAGCAGTGAGGGGACATCGAAGGAAAAACTGTTTTTT
NA	15	TRBV4-2	TRBJ1-6	NA	CASSQGAGVNSPLHF	TGTGCCAGCAGCCAAGGGGCAGGGGTTAATTCACCCCTCCACTTT
NA	13	TRBV29-1	TRBJ2-5	TRBD1	CSVGQGATETQYF	TGCAGCGTGGGACAGGGGGCGACAGAGACCCAGTACTTC
few	16	TRBV10-3	TRBJ2-1	TRBD1	CAISSTGTGTGNEQFF	TGTGCCATCAGTAGTACCGGGACAGGGACGGGCAATGAGCAGTTCTTC
NA	15	TRBV7-9	TRBJ1-4	NA	CASSPPPVGGEKLFF	TGTGCCAGCAGCCCACCCCCGGTCGGGGGTGAAAAACTGTTTTTT
NA	14	TRBV28	TRBJ2-3	TRBD1	CASSSRGRTDTQYF	TGTGCCAGCAGTTCCAGGGGGCGCACAGATACGCAGTATTTT
NA	16	TRBV9	TRBJ2-1	TRBD2	CASSASSGGPYNEQFF	TGTGCCAGCAGCGCATCTAGCGGGGGGCCGTACAATGAGCAGTTCTTC
few	13	TRBV13	TRBJ1-4	NA	CASSLGKSEKLFF	TGTGCCAGCAGCTTAGGGAAGAGTGAAAAACTGTTTTTT
NA	14	TRBV27	TRBJ2-7	NA	CASSPSFSGDEQYF	TGTGCCAGCAGTCCGAGTTTTTCAGGGGACGAGCAGTACTTC
NA	16	TRBV4-3	TRBJ1-3	NA	CASSQDRAGVGNTIYF	TGCGCCAGCAGCCAAGATCGTGCCGGGGTGGGTAACACCATATATTTT
NA	13	TRBV10-1	TRBJ1-3	NA	CASSRTERNTIYF	TGCGCCAGCAGTCGGACAGAAAGAAACACCATATATTTT
NA	17	TRBV29-1	TRBJ2-1	TRBD2	CSGSGTSGVKFYNEQFF	TGCAGTGGATCCGGGACTAGCGGAGTAAAGTTCTACAATGAGCAGTTCTTC
NA	13	TRBV30	TRBJ2-7	TRBD1	CACLRDSSYEQYF	TGTGCCTGCCTAAGGGACAGCTCCTACGAGCAGTACTTC
NA	15	TRBV2	TRBJ1-1	TRBD1	CASSDRTGGSTEAFF	TGTGCCAGCAGTGACCGGACAGGGGGGTCCACTGAAGCTTTCTTT
NA	16	TRBV14	TRBJ2-6	NA	CASSPREISGANVLTF	TGTGCCAGCAGCCCCCGGGAAATCTCTGGGGCCAACGTCCTGACTTTC
NA	16	TRBV6-6	TRBJ2-1	TRBD1	CASRLRQGNSYNEQFF	TGTGCCAGCAGACTTAGACAGGGAAACTCCTACAATGAGCAGTTCTTC
NA	15	TRBV4-3	TRBJ2-1	TRBD1	CASSHGTGGYNEQFF	TGCGCCAGCAGCCATGGGACAGGGGGCTACAATGAGCAGTTCTTC
NA	12	TRBV9	TRBJ2-1	TRBD2	CASSVAGGKQFF	TGTGCCAGCAGCGTAGCGGGGGGTAAACAGTTCTTC
NA	12	TRBV4-2	TRBJ2-1	NA	CASSPSGGEQFF	TGTGCCAGCAGCCCATCCGGTGGTGAGCAGTTCTTC
NA	14	TRBV5-4	TRBJ2-3	NA	CASSLGLSTDTQYF	TGTGCCAGCAGCTTGGGACTTAGCACAGATACGCAGTATTTT
NA	13	TRBV19	TRBJ1-1	NA	CASRTVPNTEAFF	TGTGCCAGTAGGACAGTGCCGAACACTGAAGCTTTCTTT
few	15	TRBV5-1	TRBJ2-1	TRBD2	CASSWGLGGYNEQFF	TGCGCCAGCAGCTGGGGACTAGGAGGTTACAATGAGCAGTTCTTC
NA	15	TRBV21-1	TRBJ2-7	NA	CASKNRDRSSYEQYF	TGTGCCAGCAAAAACCGGGACAGGAGTTCCTACGAGCAGTACTTC
NA	17	TRBV7-2	TRBJ2-1	TRBD2	CASSFPPSGALYNEQFF	TGTGCCAGCAGCTTTCCGCCTAGCGGGGCGCTATACAATGAGCAGTTCTTC
NA	17	TRBV30	TRBJ1-2	NA	CAWSVPLGLSGVRGYTF	TGTGCCTGGAGTGTACCCCTCGGGCTTAGCGGAGTAAGGGGCTACACCTTC
NA	11	TRBV20-1	TRBJ1-1	NA	CSARDPSQAFF	TGCAGTGCTAGAGATCCGAGCCAAGCTTTCTTT
NA	14	TRBV29-1	TRBJ2-3	TRBD1	CSAPGQGVPDTQYF	TGCAGCGCCCCGGGACAGGGAGTTCCAGATACGCAGTATTTT
NA	15	TRBV7-2	TRBJ2-3	TRBD2	CASSATSATVDTQYF	TGTGCCAGCAGCGCCACTAGCGCGACTGTAGATACGCAGTATTTT
NA	12	TRBV28	TRBJ1-2	NA	CASSFLAYGYTF	TGTGCCAGCAGTTTCTTGGCTTATGGCTACACCTTC